The 2 T cell receptor beta chains given below trace back to one sample, sequenced in a study of T cell repertoires in cytomegalovirus infection. No antigen has been identified for these receptors. TCRdb processed the reads anew with MiXCR; each CDR3 protein has one entry. The sample gives some 24,000 distinct CDR3 sequences, approximately 22% of which show up once; about 89% is in the top ten. The sequenced sample was CD8+ T cells from cultured PBMCs, obtained from culture after CMV antigen stimulation. The receptors come from a human donor in good health (CMV status not recorded). Some clones in this sample may be carry-over from other donors' samples.

As to this clonotype: This may come from a read error, since a much larger clone is one base off. This chain connects TRBV6-6 to TRBJ2-1; a possible D gene is TRBD2 (5 bases). The CDR3 sequence is 14 residues long. Germline loops: CDR1 MNHNY, CDR2 SVGAGI (reference sequence). The CDR3 nucleotides read TGTGCCAACAGTGCCCCCGGGGATTACAATGAGCAGTTCTTC. This codes for CANSAPGDYNEQFF.

This clonotype showed up just a few times. V is TRBV2 and J is TRBJ1-2; D remains ambiguous. Germline loops: CDR1 SNHLY, CDR2 FYNNEI. The CDR3 contains 12 residues. Trimming removed 5 bases at V and 2 bases at J, with 6 bases between. The CDR3 nucleotides read TGTGCCAGCAGTCGAGAGAACTATGGCTACACCTTC. Its protein is CASSRENYGYTF.